Listed below are T cell receptor beta chains from one sample, sequenced in a study of T-cell reconstitution after alpha-beta-depleted transplantation in children. MiXCR, run by TCRdb on the PCR reads, gives a single entry per CDR3 protein. The repertoire holds about 110,000 distinct CDR3 sequences, with approximately 10% as singletons. Sequencing used PBMCs, obtained before TCRalphabeta/CD19-depleted stem cell transplant. All receptors come from a boy younger than 10 with acute lymphoblastic leukemia, due to receive a stem cell transplant. Each CDR3 is given with its conserved first and last residue. A D gene is named only where the DNA matches it firmly. Where a row states a size, it is once, few, many or the class of an expanded clone; other rows omit it.

d_gene | len | abundance | j_gene | v_gene | CDR3nt | CDR3aa
- | 14 | few | TRBJ1-1 | TRBV27 | TGTGCCAGCAGTCCCCGGATGGTGAACACTGAAGCTTTCTTT | CASSPRMVNTEAFF
TRBD2 | 17 | many | TRBJ2-2 | TRBV7-6 | TGTGCCAGCAGCTCGCTAGCCGGGAGGGGCTCCACCGGGGAGCTGTTTTTT | CASSSLAGRGSTGELFF
TRBD1 | 15 | many | TRBJ2-2 | TRBV27 | TGTGCCAGCAGTTTGAGGGACAGTTACACCGGGGAGCTGTTTTTT | CASSLRDSYTGELFF
- | 14 | few | TRBJ2-1 | TRBV14 | TGTGCCAGCAGCCAAGGGACTACCTACAATGAGCAGTTCTTC | CASSQGTTYNEQFF
- | 16 | - | TRBJ2-5 | TRBV7-9 | TGTGCCAGCAGCTTAAAGCCGGGACTAGGGGGCGAGACCCAGTACTTC | CASSLKPGLGGETQYF
- | 14 | - | TRBJ2-3 | TRBV6-5 | TGTGCCAGCAGTTACAGGGGGACCACAGATACGCAGTATTTT | CASSYRGTTDTQYF
- | 16 | - | TRBJ2-1 | TRBV5-1 | TGCGCCAGCAGCCGGGCCCGGGCGGGACCCTACAATGAGCAGTTCTTC | CASSRARAGPYNEQFF
TRBD1 | 16 | many | TRBJ2-1 | TRBV5-1 | TGCGCCAGCAGCTTGGCCCAAGGGACAGTATGGAGTGAGCAGTTCTTC | CASSLAQGTVWSEQFF
- | 16 | many | TRBJ2-1 | TRBV24-1 | TGTGCCACCAGTGATTCGAAGCGGGCAGATGGTAATGAGCAGTTCTTC | CATSDSKRADGNEQFF
- | 14 | many | TRBJ2-1 | TRBV29-1 | TGCAGCGTGGCCCCAGGCGGAGGGCGGAATGAGCAGTTCTTC | CSVAPGGGRNEQFF
TRBD2 | 15 | few | TRBJ2-1 | TRBV9 | TGTGCCAGCAGCCGTGGACTAGCGGGCTTCGGGGAGCAGTTCTTC | CASSRGLAGFGEQFF
TRBD2 | 14 | many | TRBJ2-7 | TRBV18 | TGTGCCAGCTCACCGGGCGGGAGGGCCTACGAGCAGTACTTC | CASSPGGRAYEQYF
- | 13 | - | TRBJ2-1 | TRBV28 | TGTGCCATGGGCGCCGGGATCGACAATGAGCAGTTCTTC | CAMGAGIDNEQFF
TRBD2 | 12 | - | TRBJ2-7 | TRBV20-1 | TGCAGTGCCCCGACTAGCTGGGACGAGCAGTACTTC | CSAPTSWDEQYF
- | 10 | few | TRBJ2-1 | TRBV28 | TGTGCGTCTTTCGGCAATGAGCAGTTCTTC | CASFGNEQFF
- | 15 | few | TRBJ1-1 | TRBV4-1 | TGCGCCAGCAGCCAAAGACAGGCGATGAACACTGAAGCTTTCTTT | CASSQRQAMNTEAFF
TRBD2 | 14 | - | TRBJ2-7 | TRBV11-2 | TGTGCCAGCAGCAGACTAGCGGAGCCTCCTGGGCAGTACTTC | CASSRLAEPPGQYF
- | 17 | few | TRBJ2-1 | TRBV3-1 | TGTGCCAGCAGCCAGACGCCTCTGGCCGGCCGTGGGAATGAGCAGTTCTTC | CASSQTPLAGRGNEQFF
TRBD1 | 17 | few | TRBJ1-1 | TRBV5-8 | TGTGCCAGCAGGGTTCCAGGGGGCAACTTTATGAACACTGAAGCTTTCTTT | CASRVPGGNFMNTEAFF
- | 13 | many | TRBJ2-2 | TRBV20-1 | TGCAGTGCTAGAAGACCTTTTACCGGGGAGCTGTTTTTT | CSARRPFTGELFF
- | 13 | - | TRBJ1-1 | TRBV14 | TGTGCCAGCAGCCAACACGGGACCGCTGAAGCTTTCTTT | CASSQHGTAEAFF
TRBD1 | 15 | few | TRBJ2-5 | TRBV12-3/TRBV12-4 | TGTGCCAGCAGTCCGGACAGGGGGCTTGGGAAGACCCAGTACTTC | CASSPDRGLGKTQYF
TRBD1 | 16 | few | TRBJ2-2 | TRBV27 | TGTGCCAGCAATCCTGGACAGGCCCTGAACACCGGGGAGCTGTTTTTT | CASNPGQALNTGELFF
- | 14 | - | TRBJ2-3 | TRBV20-1 | TGCAGTGCTGAAACCGGGGTCGGGGCAGATACGCAGTATTTT | CSAETGVGADTQYF
- | 13 | many | TRBJ2-1 | TRBV5-1 | TGCGCCAGCAGCTTCTCAGGGACGAATGAGCAGTTCTTC | CASSFSGTNEQFF
- | 14 | few | TRBJ1-1 | TRBV20-1 | TGCAGCAGGCTGGCATTCACAATGAACACTGAAGCTTTCTTT | CSRLAFTMNTEAFF
- | 12 | - | TRBJ2-1 | TRBV29-1 | TGCAGCGTTGATACTTGGGGCCATGAGCAGTTCTTC | CSVDTWGHEQFF
TRBD2 | 16 | many | TRBJ2-3 | TRBV18 | TGTGCCAGCTCACCCGCGGGGGTTCAAGGAAAAGATACGCAGTATTTT | CASSPAGVQGKDTQYF
TRBD1 | 16 | - | TRBJ1-1 | TRBV7-8 | TGTGCCAGCAGCTTAGCGGGGACAGGCCGAGGGGTTGAAGCTTTCTTT | CASSLAGTGRGVEAFF
- | 13 | many | TRBJ2-2 | TRBV5-6 | TGTGCCAGCAGCTTGCCGAACACCGGGGAGCTGTTTTTT | CASSLPNTGELFF
- | 14 | - | TRBJ1-1 | TRBV27 | TGTGCCAGCAATTCAGGACAGATAAACACTGAAGCTTTCTTT | CASNSGQINTEAFF
- | 13 | once | TRBJ1-4 | TRBV5-5 | TGTGCCAGCAGCCTAGGACCTTCGAAAAAACTGTTTTTT | CASSLGPSKKLFF
- | 17 | - | TRBJ2-6 | TRBV4-2 | TGTGCCAGCAGCCAAGCGAGCGCAGGAACTGGGGCCAACGTCCTGACTTTC | CASSQASAGTGANVLTF
TRBD1 | 14 | few | TRBJ1-1 | TRBV25-1 | TGTGCCAGCAGTGAATCCTTAGCGAACAGGGGCCCTTTCTTT | CASSESLANRGPFF
TRBD2 | 16 | once | TRBJ2-1 | TRBV28 | TGTGCCAGCAGGGGGGGGGATCGTCGTAAGGGCAGTGAGCAGTTCTTC | CASRGGDRRKGSEQFF